This T cell receptor beta chain came from a study of a mutant IDH1 vaccine in newly diagnosed glioma. Study-level information: Earlier treatment was radiotherapy, temozolomide, or both, with most getting both. Study-level findings and limits: Changes in the top peripheral T cell clonotypes seemingly had no bearing on pseudoprogression.

Regarding time point: baseline, week 1 (first vaccination visit). Treatment described: pre-vaccination baseline after standard-of-care therapy. The V end was cut by 2 bases, the J end by 5 bases, with 9 bases between. The CDR3 is 14 residues long. Germline V gene sequence: CDR1 MNHNY, CDR2 SVGAGI (reference sequence). Remarks on this clone: As yet, its antigen is unknown.

Assay: immunoSEQ multiplex PCR; the TCRdb copy retains only in-frame clones and omits some. The data hold 85,000 to 100,000 clones, with 83% observed a single time. The sequence came from a woman aged 45-60 years with glioma. The starting material was PBMCs, obtained from a glioma patient treated with radiotherapy, temozolomide or both. The chain joins TRBV6-6 to TRBJ1-4; D is ambiguous. CDR3 coding DNA: TGTGCCAGCAGTTACGGGAGATCAAATGAAAAACTGTTTTTT. Protein product: CASSYGRSNEKLFF.